The entry that follows covers one TCR beta chain sequence. This record comes from a study of blood T cell repertoires in COVID-19. Germline CDR1 and CDR2: SGHTA and FQGNSA. CDR3 length equals 17 residues. Trimming removed 1 base from V and 0 bases from J; junction bases left unmatched: 5. The method was immunoSEQ multiplex PCR; TCRdb's version includes in-frame clones alone and lacks a portion of them. The data show about 170,000 clones, approximately 81% seen once. The chain carries TRBV7-2 and TRBJ2-1; 8 bases match TRBD2. Input material: peripheral blood. This TCR came from a human donor with acute or convalescent COVID-19. The donor label of this sample is uncertain. The CDR3 region is CASSLVRSGVSYNEQFF. The DNA of the CDR3 is TGTGCCAGCAGCTTAGTTCGTAGCGGGGTCTCCTACAATGAGCAGTTCTTC.